This T cell receptor (beta chain) stems from a study of graft-versus-host responses after intestinal transplantation. Study at large: Transplant types were multivisceral, liver-intestinal, or isolated intestinal. Every one of the recipients received anti-thymocyte globulin induction and afterwards took tacrolimus and steroids for three to four years. General study results and limits: GvH clones detected in recipient marrow included some appearing first in ileum or blood. Patients with graft-donor T cell macrochimerism had high graft-versus-host to host-versus-graft clonal ratios in allografts.

With regard to this clone: Antigen: not known.

With V trimmed by 5 bases and J by 0 bases, 4 bases remained unmatched. This CDR3 has 15 amino acids. Germline assignment: CDR1 LNHDA and CDR2 SQIVND (reference sequence). The data were produced by immunoSEQ multiplex PCR, yet TCRdb's version contains in-frame clones alone and is incomplete. The sample records over 100,000 clones, around 94% being singletons. This receptor was identified in a human donor who was the organ donor for an intestinal transplant. This rearrangement joins TRBV19 to TRBJ2-1; TRBD1 agrees at 7 bases. Specimen: unstimulated CD8+ T cells sorted from spleen or lymph node cells, collected before transplant. CDR3 coding DNA: TGTGCCAGTAGTCTGGACAGGAGCTCCTACAATGAGCAGTTCTTC. This codes for CASSLDRSSYNEQFF.